These T cell receptor beta chains were read from a single sample in a study of vaccination and CD4 T cells after COVID-19. Antigens of these TCRs are unknown. TCRdb re-analysed the PCR reads in MiXCR, keeping a single row per CDR3 protein. The table has over 8,500 distinct CDR3 sequences, 68% seen once. Sequences were derived from CD4+ T cells from blood, cultured in vitro, sampled before SARS-CoV-2 vaccination. These receptors originate from a human donor who had recovered from COVID-19. The CDR3 runs from the conserved cysteine through the conserved F or W. The D gene is left open where the match is weak. Where a row states a size, it is once, few, many or the class of an expanded clone; other rows omit it.

- TRBJ2-1 - TRBV7-2 TGTGCCAGCAGCTTAGTAGGGAGATACAATGAGCAGTTCTTC CASSLVGRYNEQFF
- TRBJ1-3 - TRBV21-1 TGTGCCAGCAGCGTACGGACGGAGGATGGAAACACCATATATTTT CASSVRTEDGNTIYF
- TRBJ1-2 - TRBV10-3 TGTGCCATCAGTGAGTCGTTGCAGACCCATGGCTACACCTTC CAISESLQTHGYTF
TRBD1 TRBJ2-1 - TRBV6-1 TGTGCCAGCAGTATCACCGGGACAGGGTTTTTGAATGAGCAGTTCTTC CASSITGTGFLNEQFF
- TRBJ2-5 - TRBV9 TGTGCCAGCAGCGTAGTCGGGGACTGGGAGACCCAGTACTTC CASSVVGDWETQYF
- TRBJ1-1 few TRBV20-1 TGCAGTGCCTCCGCAATCTCTATGAACACTGAAGCTTTCTTT CSASAISMNTEAFF
- TRBJ1-1 few TRBV7-8 TGTGCCAGCAGCGAGATTAGGGCCCGCACTGAAGCTTTCTTT CASSEIRARTEAFF
TRBD2 TRBJ2-3 - TRBV20-1 TGCAGTGCTAGAGGCACCGCGACTAGCGGGACTAGCACAGATACGCAGTATTTT CSARGTATSGTSTDTQYF
TRBD1 TRBJ2-7 - TRBV6-2/TRBV6-3 TGTGCCAGCACGGACAGGGGATCAGGGGAGCAGTACTTC CASTDRGSGEQYF
TRBD1 TRBJ2-1 - TRBV15 TGTGCCACCAGCAGAGGGACAGGGGGCAATGAGCAGTTCTTC CATSRGTGGNEQFF
- TRBJ1-1 - TRBV2 TGTGCCAGCAGCCCGGACGGTCCGAACACTGAAGCTTTCTTT CASSPDGPNTEAFF
- TRBJ1-1 few TRBV20-1 TGCAGTGCTAGCATCTCAGGGAGGTGGACTGAAGCTTTCTTT CSASISGRWTEAFF
- TRBJ1-2 - TRBV12-3/TRBV12-4 TGTGCCAGCAGGATACAGGGCACCTATGGCTACACCTTC CASRIQGTYGYTF
- TRBJ2-7 once TRBV28 TGTGCCAGCAGTTTATGGGCAGGGGAAAGCTACGAGCAGTACTTC CASSLWAGESYEQYF
- TRBJ2-2 few TRBV19 TGTGCCAGTAGTATAGGACAGAACACCGGGGAGCTGTTTTTT CASSIGQNTGELFF
- TRBJ1-1 few TRBV21-1 TGTGCCGGGACCAGACACGGAGAGGGGCCAAATAACGCTGAAGCTTTCTTT CAGTRHGEGPNNAEAFF
TRBD1 TRBJ1-4 - TRBV20-1 TGCAGTGCTAGGAACCGGCAGGGGGCGGAGGAAAAACTGTTTTTT CSARNRQGAEEKLFF
TRBD2 TRBJ2-3 - TRBV6-2/TRBV6-3 TGTGCCAGCAGCCCCGGGACTAGCGGAGGACTTGTGGATACGCAGTATTTT CASSPGTSGGLVDTQYF
- TRBJ2-5 - TRBV7-6 TGTGCCAGCAGCTCTTCCAGGGAGGAGACCCAGTACTTC CASSSSREETQYF
- TRBJ1-2 few TRBV7-9 TGTGCCAGCAGCCAAATGGCGACCTATGGCTACACCTTC CASSQMATYGYTF
TRBD1 TRBJ1-2 - TRBV19 TGTGCCAGTAGTTCAGACAGGGGAGATGGCTACACCTTC CASSSDRGDGYTF
TRBD1 TRBJ2-3 - TRBV20-1 TGCAGTGCTAGAAGGGGACAGACTAGCACAGATACGCAGTATTTT CSARRGQTSTDTQYF
TRBD1 TRBJ2-6 - TRBV28 TGTGCCAGCAGTTCCAGTCGGTACAGGGGGCAGAGGGCTGGGGCCAACGTCCTGACTTTC CASSSSRYRGQRAGANVLTF
TRBD2 TRBJ2-7 - TRBV6-2/TRBV6-3 TGTGCCAGCAATCGACTAGCGGGAGCCCTAGGGTACGAGCAGTACTTC CASNRLAGALGYEQYF
- TRBJ2-3 - TRBV28 TGTGCCAGCAGGGGAGGTACAGAGGATACGCAGTATTTT CASRGGTEDTQYF
TRBD2 TRBJ2-1 - TRBV20-1 TGCAGTGCAAACCCGGGACTAGCGGGAGCATCCTACAATGAGCAGTTCTTC CSANPGLAGASYNEQFF
- TRBJ2-7 - TRBV2 TGTGCCAGCAGTGACACCCGACAGTATGAGCAGTACTTC CASSDTRQYEQYF
TRBD2 TRBJ2-2 - TRBV24-1 TGTGCCACCAGTGATGAGACTAGCGGGAGGGCCCTGGCCGGGGAGCTGTTTTTT CATSDETSGRALAGELFF
TRBD1 TRBJ1-1 once TRBV2 TGTGCCAGCAGTCTAGAGACAGGGCACACTGAAGCTTTCTTT CASSLETGHTEAFF
TRBD2 TRBJ2-5 - TRBV5-1 TGCGCCAGCAGTACCGGACTAGCGGGAGGGGAGACCCAGTACTTC CASSTGLAGGETQYF
- TRBJ1-4 - TRBV7-9 TGTGCCAGCAGCTCTGACAGAGCAACTAATGAAAAACTGTTTTTT CASSSDRATNEKLFF
TRBD2 TRBJ2-1 - TRBV2 TGTGCCAGCAGGGGAGGGACTAGCGGATACAATGAGCAGTTCTTC CASRGGTSGYNEQFF
- TRBJ2-5 few TRBV19 TGTGCCAGTAGTGAGGGATTTGAGACCCAGTACTTC CASSEGFETQYF